One T cell receptor (beta chain) is described in this entry. It has no known antigen specificity. Base qualities are missing; no much larger clone stands one base away. These data originate in a study of T cell repertoires in cytomegalovirus infection (dated by TCRdb to the late 2010s). About the full investigation: Alongside well-studied HLA-B-restricted epitopes, the peptide stimulations were aimed at recently identified HLA-C-restricted CMV epitopes, whose presentation resists viral immunomodulation. Donor HLA type was relevant to the analysis, as public TCR beta signatures indicated carriage of CMV infection together with the matching HLA type. What the research found in general, with its limitations: In both this cohort and an independent roughly 360-donor cohort, the cumulative frequency of public TCR beta family members distinguished carriers of CMV infection plus the relevant HLA type. The ex vivo response was dominated by HLA-C-restricted CMV-specific TCR beta clonotypes, which also provided the single most frequent clonotype in two of eight donors.

The sequencing machine was an Illumina HiSeq 1500. In TCRdb, the public reads were trimmed at Q25 with fastp and aligned with MiXCR, with productive beta chains retained. Rows with one shared CDR3 protein collapse into an entry with the most common genes and DNA. The sample table lists tens of thousands of distinct CDR3 sequences, under 55% of them with a count of one. The ten largest clones add up to roughly 93% of the sample. As encoded in the germline V gene, CDR1 is SGHRS while CDR2 is YFSETQ. V gives up 0 bases and J gives up 9 bases, and the segment between their germline ends measures 13 bases. Including the terminal cysteine and phenylalanine, the CDR3 comprises 14 residues. Only the CDR3 DNA is retained, 42 bases long and in frame from the first base. The treatment or condition label, as the study defines it: in vitro stimulation with specific CMV peptide epitopes to enrich CMV-specific T cells.

The sequenced sample was CD8+ T cells from cultured PBMCs, obtained from culture after CMV antigen stimulation. The sequence links TRBV5-1 to TRBJ2-1; the D region possibly corresponds to TRBD2 (5 bases align). This TCR derives from a human donor in good health (CMV status not recorded). Some clones in this sample may be carry-over from other donors' samples. The nucleotide sequence reads TGCGCCAGCAGCTTGGGGTCTAGCTCTAGTGAGCAGTTCTTC. Its coded protein is CASSLGSSSSEQFF.